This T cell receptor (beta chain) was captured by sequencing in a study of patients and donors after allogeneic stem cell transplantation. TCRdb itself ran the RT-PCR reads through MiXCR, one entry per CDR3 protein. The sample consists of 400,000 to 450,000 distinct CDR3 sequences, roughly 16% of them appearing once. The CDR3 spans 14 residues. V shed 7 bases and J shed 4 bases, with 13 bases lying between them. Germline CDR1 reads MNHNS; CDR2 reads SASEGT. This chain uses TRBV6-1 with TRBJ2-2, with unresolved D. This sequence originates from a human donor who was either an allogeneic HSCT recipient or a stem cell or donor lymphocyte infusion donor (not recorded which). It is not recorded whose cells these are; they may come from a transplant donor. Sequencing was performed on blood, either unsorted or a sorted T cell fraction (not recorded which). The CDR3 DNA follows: TGTGCCAGCACTTGGACCCTGAGCACCGGGGAGCTGTTTTTT. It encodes CASTWTLSTGELFF.